This T cell receptor beta chain was identified during a study of spatial heterogeneity in lung cancer. This clonotype has at least ten counts. TCRdb re-analysed the 5' RACE reads in MiXCR, keeping a single row per CDR3 protein. This sample has some 87,000 distinct CDR3 sequences, with over 8.5% found just once. Indicated time point: sample taken at primary tumor resection. Tumor, nontumor lung or frozen PBMC supplied whole RNA that was sequenced unsorted. This CDR3 contains 17 residues. The ends lost 3 bases at V and 4 bases at J; junction bases unmatched: 12. The chain recombines TRBV12-3 or TRBV12-4 with TRBJ1-2, with 9 bases identical to TRBD1. Sequences were derived from PBMCs, sampled at surgery. The receptor was isolated from a male donor with early-stage non-small cell lung cancer. CDR3 residues: CASSLGTWTGEGYGYTF. The CDR3 bases are TGTGCCAGCAGTTTGGGCACCTGGACAGGGGAGGGCTATGGCTACACCTTC.